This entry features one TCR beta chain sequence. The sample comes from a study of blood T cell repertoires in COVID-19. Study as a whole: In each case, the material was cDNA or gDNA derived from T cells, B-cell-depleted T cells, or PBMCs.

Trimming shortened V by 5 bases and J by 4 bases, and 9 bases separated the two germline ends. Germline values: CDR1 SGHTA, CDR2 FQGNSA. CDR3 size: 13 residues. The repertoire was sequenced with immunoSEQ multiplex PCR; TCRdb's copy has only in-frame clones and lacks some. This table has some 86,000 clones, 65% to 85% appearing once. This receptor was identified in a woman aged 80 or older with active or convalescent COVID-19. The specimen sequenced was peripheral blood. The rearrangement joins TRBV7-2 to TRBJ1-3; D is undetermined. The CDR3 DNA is TGTGCCAGCAGCGCAGTATCAGGAAACACCATATATTTT. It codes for CASSAVSGNTIYF.